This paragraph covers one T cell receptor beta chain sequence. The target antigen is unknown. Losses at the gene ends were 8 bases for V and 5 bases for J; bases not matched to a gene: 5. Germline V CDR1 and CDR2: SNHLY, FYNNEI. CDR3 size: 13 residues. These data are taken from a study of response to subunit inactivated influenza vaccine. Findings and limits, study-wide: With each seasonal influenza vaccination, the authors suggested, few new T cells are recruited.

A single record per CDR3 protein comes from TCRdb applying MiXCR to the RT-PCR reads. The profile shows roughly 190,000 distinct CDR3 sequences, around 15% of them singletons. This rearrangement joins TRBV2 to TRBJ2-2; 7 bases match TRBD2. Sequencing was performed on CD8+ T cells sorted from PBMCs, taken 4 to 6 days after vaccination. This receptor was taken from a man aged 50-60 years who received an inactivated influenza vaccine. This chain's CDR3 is CASGTGGTGELFF. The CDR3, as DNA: TGTGCCAGCGGGACGGGGGGTACCGGGGAGCTGTTTTTT. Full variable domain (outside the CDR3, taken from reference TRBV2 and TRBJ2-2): EPEVTQTPSHQVTQMGQEVILRCVPISNHLYFYWYRQILGQKVEFLVSFYNNEISEKSEIFDDQFSVERPDGSNFTLKIRSTKLEDSAMYFCASGTGGTGELFFGEGSRLTVL.